A single count supports the clone carrying this T cell receptor (beta chain). The antigen remains undetermined. CDR1 and CDR2 (germline): SGHNT, YYREEE (reference sequence). Trimming at V came to 4 bases and at J to 4 bases, leaving 2 bases not matched to a gene. The CDR3 has 14 amino acids. This entry comes from a study of a mutant IDH1 vaccine in newly diagnosed glioma. The overall study: First vaccine doses came 4-6 weeks after radiotherapy alone, or with temozolomide cycles.

The sample's time point: week 35, safety follow-up. Each dose of the vaccine consisted of 300 ug of mutant IDH1 20-mer peptide, with topical imiquimod. Only in-frame clones appear in the TCRdb table, and some are missing; sequencing was by immunoSEQ multiplex PCR. Altogether roughly 60,000 clones are present, 65% to 75% being singletons, with the ten largest covering 4.7%. The V gene is TRBV5-4, the J gene TRBJ1-6; 7 bases line up with TRBD1. The receptor was isolated from a man in his fifties or sixties with glioma. Here the sequenced sample was PBMCs, taken from a glioma patient whose treatment included an IDH1 peptide vaccine. The CDR3 sequence is CASSQDRYNSPLHF. CDR3 in DNA: TGTGCCAGCAGCCAGGACAGGTATAATTCACCCCTCCACTTT.